Below are 7 T cell receptor beta chains sequenced from a single sample in a study of shared clonotypes between healthy human individuals (dated by TCRdb to about 2020). Library preparation was by the immunoSEQ multiplex PCR assay. Held by TCRdb, this immuneACCESS table contains in-frame sequences only and omits some clones. Under half of the omission traces to an unresolved V gene where checked; the cause of the rest is unknown. The sample table lists about 2 million clones, around 95% of them with a count of one. Roughly 0.13% of the sample is held by the ten biggest clonotypes. Sequenced: naive CD4+ T cells sorted from blood. This sample's cell subset or site label indicates: CD45RA+ positively selected. The receptors were sampled from a man aged 18 to 29 in good health.

The rearrangement uses TRBV5-1 and TRBJ1-2, with 8 bases fitting TRBD1. The V gene's germline CDR1 is SGHRS and CDR2 YFSETQ. Trimming removed 2 bases from V and 8 bases from J; junction bases left unmatched: 8. The CDR3 is 14 amino acids. DNA for the CDR3: TGCGCCAGCAGCTTAATCACAGGGGGATTAGGCTACACCTTC. This encodes CASSLITGGLGYTF.

The chain employs TRBV2 and TRBJ1-6, with D unclear. Germline assignment: CDR1 SNHLY and CDR2 FYNNEI. The length of the CDR3 is 16 residues. V lost 3 bases and J lost 5, with 14 bases in between. The CDR3 loop is CASSDTLLRNNSPLHF. The CDR3 DNA reads as TGTGCCAGCAGTGACACCCTCCTTCGTAATAATTCACCCCTCCACTTT.

Note on this clone: In the same sample, other DNA sequences code for this CDR3. Here the CDR3 reads CAWSSGLQETQYF. CDR3 DNA: TGTGCCTGGAGTTCGGGGCTCCAAGAGACCCAGTACTTC. The chain carries TRBV30 and TRBJ2-5; D is tentatively TRBD1 or TRBD2 (5 bases each). The CDR3 loop spans 13 amino acids. The V end was cut by 2 bases, the J end by 1 base, with 8 bases between. Germline CDR1 and CDR2: GTSNPN and SVGIG (reference sequence). Drawing the rest from reference TRBV30 and TRBJ2-5, the complete variable domain is SQTIHQWPATLVQPVGSPLSLECTVEGTSNPNLYWYRQAAGRGLQLLFYSVGIGQISSEVPQNLSASRPQDRQFILSSKKLLLSDSGFYLCAWSSGLQETQYFGPGTRLLVL.

The chain has TRBV7-9 and TRBJ1-6, with D unresolved. The V end was cut by 4 bases, the J end by 6 bases, with 4 bases between. Per germline, CDR1 SEHNR and CDR2 FQNEAQ (reference sequence). This CDR3 contains 12 residues. The CDR3 here is CASSSGNSPLHF. The CDR3 DNA follows: TGTGCCAGCAGCTCGGGTAATTCACCCCTCCACTTT.

The chain employs TRBV5-6 and TRBJ2-2; 8 nucleotides align to TRBD1. Germline trimming cut 5 bases from V and 5 bases from J; bases unmatched to any gene: 8. The CDR3 totals 15 residues. Germline loops: CDR1 SGHDT, CDR2 YYEEEE. CDR3 residues: CASRHGQGWTGELFF. The CDR3 DNA reads TGTGCCAGCAGACATGGACAGGGATGGACCGGGGAGCTGTTTTTT. Full variable domain (rest looked up from reference TRBV5-6 and TRBJ2-2): DAGVTQSPTHLIKTRGQQVTLRCSPKSGHDTVSWYQQALGQGPQFIFQYYEEEERQRGNFPDRFSGHQFPNYSSELNVNALLLGDSALYLCASRHGQGWTGELFFGEGSRLTVL.

The chain employs TRBV7-2 and TRBJ2-1; D is perhaps TRBD2 (5 bases). Germline CDR1 and CDR2: SGHTA and FQGNSA. Deletions cut 4 bases from V and 9 bases from J, with 22 bases between. This CDR3 spans 16 amino acids. In DNA form, the CDR3 reads TGTGCCAGCAGCTCCAATAGACCCCCGGCCGGAGGTGAGCAGTTCTTC. Encoded protein: CASSSNRPPAGGEQFF.

The chain combines TRBV6-5 with TRBJ1-6; D not certain. Germline-derived CDR1 and CDR2 are MNHEY and SVGAGI. The CDR3 covers 16 residues. V was pared by 0 bases and J by 7 bases, with 13 bases between. CDR3 residues: CASSYSNYGTNSPLHF. In nucleotides, the CDR3 is TGTGCCAGCAGTTACTCGAATTACGGCACCAATTCACCCCTCCACTTT.